The present entry profiles one T cell receptor (beta chain) with its context. Its antigen is undetermined. The data stem from a study of a mutant IDH1 vaccine in newly diagnosed glioma. In the study overall: Standard pretreatment was either radiotherapy, temozolomide, or, for most, radiochemotherapy with temozolomide.

Only in-frame clones appear in the TCRdb table, and some are missing; sequencing was by immunoSEQ multiplex PCR. The data contain about 32,000 clones, approximately 82% of them seen just once; the ten biggest clones take up 6% to 7.5%. Specified time point: week 35, safety follow-up. Topical imiquimod accompanied each vaccine dose, which consisted of 300 ug of mutant IDH1 20-mer peptide. The germline V gene has CDR1 SGHTA and CDR2 FQGNSA. The CDR3 length is 12 residues. Trimming left V 11 bases short and J 7 bases short, with 16 bases between. Points from the study as a whole: Variations in leading peripheral T cell clonotypes appeared to have no connection with pseudoprogression.

The V gene is TRBV7-2, the J gene TRBJ2-3; D remains ambiguous. The sequencing used PBMCs, collected from a glioma patient whose treatment included an IDH1 peptide vaccine. The clonotype comes from a woman aged 18-30 years with glioma. CDR3 sequence: CAGRGQGHTQYF. In DNA, the CDR3 is TGTGCCGGGCGCGGCCAAGGGCATACGCAGTATTTT.